This entry features one T cell receptor beta chain sequence. This specimen comes from a study of patients and donors after allogeneic stem cell transplantation. TCRdb re-called the RT-PCR reads through MiXCR, storing one row per CDR3 protein. The sample has about 31,000 distinct CDR3 sequences, about 6.5% seen once. This CDR3 spans 12 amino acids. CDR1 and CDR2 from the germline V gene are MDHEN and SYDVKM. Trimming took 7 bases from V and 1 from J, leaving 4 bases between them. The clonotype comes from a human donor who was either an allogeneic HSCT recipient or a stem cell or donor lymphocyte infusion donor (not recorded which). It is not recorded whose cells these are; they may come from a transplant donor. The J gene is TRBJ2-2, the V gene TRBV28; D is unresolved. Sequencing input: blood, either unsorted or a sorted T cell fraction (not recorded which). The CDR3 nucleotides are TGTGCCAGCAATAGGAACACCGGGGAGCTGTTTTTT. Translating it yields CASNRNTGELFF.